This T cell receptor beta chain was identified in a study of identical twins. Trimming removed 8 bases from V and 2 bases from J, with 13 bases in between. Germline V lookup: CDR1 LGHNA, CDR2 YNFKEQ. The CDR3 has 13 amino acids. A template switching step contributed a universal primer site, while unique molecular identifiers were present in the cDNA. MiXCR, run by TCRdb on the 5' RACE reads, gives a single entry per CDR3 protein. The sample has 300,000 to 350,000 distinct CDR3 sequences; about 12% are singletons. Regarding this clonotype: The antigen is unknown.

Study-wide results and limits: Researchers reported excess low generation probability among twin-shared out-of-frame alpha sequences. Abundant beta clonotypes from cord blood bore fewer insertions; memory repertoires lacked this pattern.

These data also formed part of another study, on yellow fever vaccine responses in identical twins.

The V gene is TRBV4-2, the J gene TRBJ2-7; D may be TRBD2 (6 bases). This clonotype originated in a woman younger than 35 in good health. Sample: CD8+ T cells sorted from blood. The CDR3 DNA sequence: TGTGCCAGCGGCTGGACTACCCCCTACGAGCAGTACTTC. Protein sequence: CASGWTTPYEQYF.